These 8 T cell receptor beta chains share one sample of origin, sequenced in a study of T-cell reconstitution after alpha-beta-depleted transplantation in children. Unique molecular identifiers were incorporated during preparation of the TCRbeta library. TCRdb independently ran MiXCR on the PCR reads; one entry per CDR3 protein. The sample has fewer than 750,000 distinct CDR3 sequences, 23% seen once; the top ten hold around an eighth. This specimen was PBMCs, mostly from graft donor cells, taken 360 days after TCRalphabeta/CD19-depleted stem cell transplant. These receptor sequences come from a boy under two years old who had a stem cell transplant for acute myeloid leukemia, so the T cells may come from the graft donor.

This clonotype was observed at least ten times. This CDR3 reads CASSSRLGGRGETQYF. Here the CDR3 DNA reads TGTGCCAGCAGCTCTCGACTTGGGGGGCGCGGAGAGACCCAGTACTTC. The chain combines TRBV7-2 with TRBJ2-5, with D perhaps matching TRBD1 or TRBD2 (6 bases each). Trimming removed 4 bases from V and 4 bases from J, with 19 bases in between. CDR1 is SGHTA and CDR2 is FQGNSA in the germline V gene. The CDR3 spans 16 residues. The full variable domain, its missing parts supplied by reference TRBV7-2 and TRBJ2-5, is GAGVSQSPSNKVTEKGKDVELRCDPISGHTALYWYRQSLGQGLEFLIYFQGNSAPDKSGLPSDRFSAERTGGSVSTLTIQRTQQEDSAVYLCASSSRLGGRGETQYFGPGTRLLVL.

This chain uses TRBV9 with TRBJ2-5; tentative D call: TRBD1 (5 bases). The CDR3 is made up of 15 amino acids. Germline loops: CDR1 SGDLS, CDR2 YYNGEE. Between the trimmed V and J ends, which lost 1 base and 5 bases, there was a span of 15 bases. CDR3 in amino acids: CASSVSQGVRETQYF. The CDR3 coding sequence is TGTGCCAGCAGCGTAAGCCAAGGGGTACGGGAGACCCAGTACTTC.

The chain combines TRBV12-3 or TRBV12-4 with TRBJ2-3; a weak D match, TRBD1 (6 bases). Trimming removed 7 bases from V and 4 bases from J, with 15 bases in between. The CDR3 sequence is 14 residues long. CDR3 nucleotide sequence: TGTGCCAGCACCCAGCAAGGGGGTTCAGATACGCAGTATTTT. Encoded protein: CASTQQGGSDTQYF.

This clonotype was counted many times. One end of the junction fails to match germline, which may point to a read error. The rearrangement links TRBV5-1 to TRBJ2-1, with 9 bases identical to TRBD2. The germline V gene has CDR1 SGHRS and CDR2 YFSETQ. The CDR3 is made up of 15 amino acids. The CDR3 DNA is TGTGCCAGCAGTTTAAGCGGGGGGTCCTACAATGAGCAGTTCTTC. This translates into CASSLSGGSYNEQFF.

This clonotype was detected a few times. The chain links TRBV20-1 to TRBJ1-1; TRBD1 is a possible D gene (5 bases). V was clipped by 1 base and J by 0 bases, with 15 bases between them. The CDR3 sequence is 16 residues long. Germline-derived CDR1 and CDR2 are DFQATT and SNEGSKA (reference sequence). For the CDR3, the DNA is TGCAGTGCTAGAGTCACAGGTGAGGGGATGAACACTGAAGCTTTCTTT. Translating it yields CSARVTGEGMNTEAFF.

This clonotype appeared many times. The J gene is TRBJ2-3, the V gene TRBV6-5, with 7 positions matching TRBD1. The CDR3 runs 15 residues. After removal of 2 bases from V and 3 bases from J, the junction contained 5 bases not matched to a gene. In germline, CDR1 is MNHEY, CDR2 SVGAGI. CDR3 sequence reads: CASSYDGTETDTQYF. DNA of the CDR3: TGTGCCAGCAGTTACGATGGGACAGAGACAGATACGCAGTATTTT.

V gene TRBV7-2 combines with J gene TRBJ1-1; 8 bases match TRBD1. The ends lost 5 bases at V and 9 bases at J; junction bases unmatched: 11. Germline CDR1 and CDR2: SGHTA and FQGNSA. The CDR3 runs 14 residues. This CDR3 reads CASSPTQTGAQAFF. CDR3 nucleotides: TGTGCCAGCAGCCCTACTCAGACAGGGGCGCAAGCTTTCTTT.

This clonotype was seen repeatedly, ten times or more. No conserved phenylalanine or tryptophan ends this CDR3, so it is likely a read error. The DNA is omitted, as the CDR3 cannot be located on it reliably, and the CDR3 follows TCRdb's listing. The chain joins TRBV12-3 or TRBV12-4 to TRBJ1-1; the DNA was not used to check the table's D call, TRBD1. The CDR3 contains 10 residues when both ends are counted. This chain's CDR3 is CASSAGTVEI.